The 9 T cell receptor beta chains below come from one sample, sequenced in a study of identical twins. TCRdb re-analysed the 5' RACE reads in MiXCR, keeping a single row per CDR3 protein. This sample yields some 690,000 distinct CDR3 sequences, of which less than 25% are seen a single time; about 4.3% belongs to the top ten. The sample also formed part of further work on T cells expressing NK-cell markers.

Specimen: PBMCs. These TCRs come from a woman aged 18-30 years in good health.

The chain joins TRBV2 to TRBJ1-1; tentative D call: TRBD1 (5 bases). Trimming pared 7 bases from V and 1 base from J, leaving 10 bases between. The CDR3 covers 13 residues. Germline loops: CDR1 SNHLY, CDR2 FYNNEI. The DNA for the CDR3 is TGTGCCAGCAATGCACAGGCGAACACTGAAGCTTTCTTT. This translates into CASNAQANTEAFF. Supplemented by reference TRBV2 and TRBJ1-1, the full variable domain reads EPEVTQTPSHQVTQMGQEVILRCVPISNHLYFYWYRQILGQKVEFLVSFYNNEISEKSEIFDDQFSVERPDGSNFTLKIRSTKLEDSAMYFCASNAQANTEAFFGQGTRLTVV.

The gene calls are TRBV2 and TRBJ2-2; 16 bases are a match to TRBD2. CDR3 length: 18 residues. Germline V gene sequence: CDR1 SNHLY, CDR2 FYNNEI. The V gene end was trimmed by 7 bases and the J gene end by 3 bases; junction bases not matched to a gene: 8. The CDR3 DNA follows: TGTGCCAGCACCTACGGGACTAGCGGGAGGGCCGACACCGGGGAGCTGTTTTTT. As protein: CASTYGTSGRADTGELFF.

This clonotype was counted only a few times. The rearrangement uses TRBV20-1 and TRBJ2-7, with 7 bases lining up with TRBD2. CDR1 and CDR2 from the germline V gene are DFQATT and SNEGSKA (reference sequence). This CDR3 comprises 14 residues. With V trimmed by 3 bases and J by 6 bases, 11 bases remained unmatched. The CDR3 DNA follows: TGCAGTGCTAGCAGGGAGGGTCCCTCGGGCGAGCAGTACTTC. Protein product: CSASREGPSGEQYF.

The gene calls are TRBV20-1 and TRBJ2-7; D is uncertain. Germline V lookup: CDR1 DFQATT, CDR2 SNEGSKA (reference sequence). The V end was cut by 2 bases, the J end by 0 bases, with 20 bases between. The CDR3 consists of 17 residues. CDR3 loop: CSARRDGPRFRSYEQYF. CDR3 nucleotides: TGCAGTGCTAGACGCGACGGGCCCCGGTTCCGCTCCTACGAGCAGTACTTC.

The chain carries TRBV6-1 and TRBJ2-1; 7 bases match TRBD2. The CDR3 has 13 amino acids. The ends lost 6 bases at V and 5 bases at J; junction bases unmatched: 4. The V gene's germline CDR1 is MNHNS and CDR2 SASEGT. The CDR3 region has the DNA TGTGCCAGCAGGGTAGCGGGCAACAATGAGCAGTTCTTC. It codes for CASRVAGNNEQFF.

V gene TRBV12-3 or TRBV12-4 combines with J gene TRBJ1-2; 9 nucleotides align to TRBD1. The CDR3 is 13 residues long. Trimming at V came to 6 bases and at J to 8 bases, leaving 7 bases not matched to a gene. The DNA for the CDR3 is TGTGCCAGCAGCCGGGACAGGGTCCGAGGCTACACCTTC. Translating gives CASSRDRVRGYTF.

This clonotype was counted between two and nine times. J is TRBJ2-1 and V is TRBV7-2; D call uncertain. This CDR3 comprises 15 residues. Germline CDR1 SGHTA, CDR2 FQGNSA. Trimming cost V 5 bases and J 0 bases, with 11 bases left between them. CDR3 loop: CASSPPGPSYNEQFF. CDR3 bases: TGTGCCAGCAGCCCACCAGGCCCCTCCTACAATGAGCAGTTCTTC.

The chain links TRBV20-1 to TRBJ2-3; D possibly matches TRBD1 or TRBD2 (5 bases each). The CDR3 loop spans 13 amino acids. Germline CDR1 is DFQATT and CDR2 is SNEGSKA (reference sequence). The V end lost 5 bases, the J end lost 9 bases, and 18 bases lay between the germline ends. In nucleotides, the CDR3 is TGCAGTGCTCGCCGGGACCTTTCTTCCACGCAGTATTTT. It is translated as CSARRDLSSTQYF.

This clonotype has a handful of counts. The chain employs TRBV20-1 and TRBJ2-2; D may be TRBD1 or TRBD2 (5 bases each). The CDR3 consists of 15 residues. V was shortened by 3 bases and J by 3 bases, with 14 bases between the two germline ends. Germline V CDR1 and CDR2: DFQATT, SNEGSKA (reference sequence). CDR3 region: CSASRGPRHTGELFF. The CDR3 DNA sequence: TGCAGTGCTAGTCGGGGCCCTAGGCACACCGGGGAGCTGTTTTTT.